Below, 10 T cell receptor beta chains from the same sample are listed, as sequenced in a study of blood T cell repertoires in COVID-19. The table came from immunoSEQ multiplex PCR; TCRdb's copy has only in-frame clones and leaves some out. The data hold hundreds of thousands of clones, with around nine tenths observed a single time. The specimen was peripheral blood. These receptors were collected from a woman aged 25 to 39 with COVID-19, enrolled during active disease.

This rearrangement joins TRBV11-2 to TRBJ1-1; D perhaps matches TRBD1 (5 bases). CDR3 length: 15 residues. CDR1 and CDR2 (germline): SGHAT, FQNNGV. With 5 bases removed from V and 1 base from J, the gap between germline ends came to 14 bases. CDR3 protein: CASSPPLRENTEAFF. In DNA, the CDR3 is TGTGCCAGCAGCCCACCCCTCAGGGAGAACACTGAAGCTTTCTTT. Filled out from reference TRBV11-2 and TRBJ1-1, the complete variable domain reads EAGVAQSPRYKIIEKRQSVAFWCNPISGHATLYWYQQILGQGPKLLIQFQNNGVVDDSQLPKDRFSAERLKGVDSTLKIQPAKLEDSAVYLCASSPPLRENTEAFFGQGTRLTVV.

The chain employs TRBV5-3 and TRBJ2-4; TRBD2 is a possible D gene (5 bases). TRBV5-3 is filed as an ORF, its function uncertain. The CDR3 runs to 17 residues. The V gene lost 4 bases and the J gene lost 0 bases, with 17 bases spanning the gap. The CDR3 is CARSRLTPGLAKNIQYF. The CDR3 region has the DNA TGTGCCAGAAGCCGTTTGACCCCAGGACTAGCCAAAAACATTCAGTACTTC.

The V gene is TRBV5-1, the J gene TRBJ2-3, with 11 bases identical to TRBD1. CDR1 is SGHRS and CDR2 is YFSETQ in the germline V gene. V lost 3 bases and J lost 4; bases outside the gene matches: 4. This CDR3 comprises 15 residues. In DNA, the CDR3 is TGCGCCAGCAGCTGGGGACAGGGGGTGGCAGATACGCAGTATTTT. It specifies CASSWGQGVADTQYF.

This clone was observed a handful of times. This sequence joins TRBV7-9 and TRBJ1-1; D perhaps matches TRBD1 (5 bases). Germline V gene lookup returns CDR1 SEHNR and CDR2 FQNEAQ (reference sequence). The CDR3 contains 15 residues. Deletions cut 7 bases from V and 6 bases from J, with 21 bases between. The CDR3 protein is CASTLSSPGGAEAFF. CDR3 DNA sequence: TGTGCCAGCACCCTTAGTTCCCCCGGGGGGGCTGAAGCTTTCTTT. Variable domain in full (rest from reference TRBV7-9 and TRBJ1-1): DTGVSQNPRHKITKRGQNVTFRCDPISEHNRLYWYRQTLGQGPEFLTYFQNEAQLEKSRLLSDRFSAERPKGSFSTLEIQRTEQGDSAMYLCASTLSSPGGAEAFFGQGTRLTVV.

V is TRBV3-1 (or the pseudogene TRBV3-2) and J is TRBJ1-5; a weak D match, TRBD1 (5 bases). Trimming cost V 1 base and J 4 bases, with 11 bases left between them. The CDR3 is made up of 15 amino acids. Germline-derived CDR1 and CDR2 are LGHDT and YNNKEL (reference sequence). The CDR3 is CASSQVIGENQPQHF. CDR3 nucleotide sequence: TGTGCCAGCAGCCAAGTAATAGGGGAAAATCAGCCCCAGCATTTT.

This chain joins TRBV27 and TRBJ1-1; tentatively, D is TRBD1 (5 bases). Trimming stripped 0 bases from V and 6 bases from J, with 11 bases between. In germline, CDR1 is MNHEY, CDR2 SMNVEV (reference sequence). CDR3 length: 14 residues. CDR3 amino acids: CASSLSGGLPEAFF. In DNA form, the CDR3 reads TGTGCCAGCAGTTTATCGGGGGGTCTTCCTGAAGCTTTCTTT.

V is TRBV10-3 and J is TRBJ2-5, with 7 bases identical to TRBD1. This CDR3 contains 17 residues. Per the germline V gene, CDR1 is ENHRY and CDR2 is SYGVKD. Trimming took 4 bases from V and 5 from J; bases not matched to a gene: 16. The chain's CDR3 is CAISGAGGARGGETQYF. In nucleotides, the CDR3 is TGTGCCATCAGTGGGGCAGGGGGAGCCAGGGGCGGGGAGACCCAGTACTTC.

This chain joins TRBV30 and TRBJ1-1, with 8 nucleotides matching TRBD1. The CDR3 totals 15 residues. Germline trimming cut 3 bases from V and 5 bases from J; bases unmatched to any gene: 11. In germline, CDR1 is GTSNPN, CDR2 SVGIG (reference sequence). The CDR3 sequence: CAWREPRQGRTEAFF. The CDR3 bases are TGTGCCTGGAGAGAACCCAGACAGGGGAGAACTGAAGCTTTCTTT.

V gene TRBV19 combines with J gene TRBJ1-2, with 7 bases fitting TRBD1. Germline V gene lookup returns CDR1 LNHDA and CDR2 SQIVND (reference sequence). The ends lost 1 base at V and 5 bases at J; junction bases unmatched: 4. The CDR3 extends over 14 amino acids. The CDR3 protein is CASSIGSGGYGYTF. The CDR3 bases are TGTGCCAGTAGTATAGGGTCAGGGGGGTATGGCTACACCTTC. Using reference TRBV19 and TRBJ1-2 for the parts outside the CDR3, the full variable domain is DGGITQSPKYLFRKEGQNVTLSCEQNLNHDAMYWYRQDPGQGLRLIYYSQIVNDFQKGDIAEGYSVSREKKESFPLTVTSAQKNPTAFYLCASSIGSGGYGYTFGSGTRLTVV.

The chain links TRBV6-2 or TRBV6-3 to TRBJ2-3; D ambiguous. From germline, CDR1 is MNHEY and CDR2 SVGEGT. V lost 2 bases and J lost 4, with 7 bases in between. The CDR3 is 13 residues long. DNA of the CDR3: TGTGCCAGCAGTTACCCGTATCCAGATACGCAGTATTTT. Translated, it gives CASSYPYPDTQYF.